This T cell receptor beta chain was identified in a study of cytomegalovirus exposure and HLA in healthy donors. 60 Vbeta and 13 Jbeta primers were used in PCR. Method: immunoSEQ multiplex PCR; TCRdb's copy keeps in-frame clones and lacks some. This table holds over 110,000 clones, about 84% found once. Study conclusions and caveats: Presence/absence analyses supposed approximately even sequencing depth among donors.

As to this clone: The antigen is unknown.

The donors comprised healthy bone marrow donors. The CDR3 covers 13 residues. The V end lost 7 bases, the J end lost 2 bases, and 11 bases lay between the germline ends. The germline V gene has CDR1 SNHLY and CDR2 FYNNEI. J is TRBJ1-1 and V is TRBV2; TRBD1 might be the D (6 bases). The source is a middle-aged woman in good health and CMV-seropositive. The sequenced sample was PBMCs. The DNA for the CDR3 is TGTGCCAGCACAGGACAGTATAACACTGAAGCTTTCTTT. This gives the protein CASTGQYNTEAFF.